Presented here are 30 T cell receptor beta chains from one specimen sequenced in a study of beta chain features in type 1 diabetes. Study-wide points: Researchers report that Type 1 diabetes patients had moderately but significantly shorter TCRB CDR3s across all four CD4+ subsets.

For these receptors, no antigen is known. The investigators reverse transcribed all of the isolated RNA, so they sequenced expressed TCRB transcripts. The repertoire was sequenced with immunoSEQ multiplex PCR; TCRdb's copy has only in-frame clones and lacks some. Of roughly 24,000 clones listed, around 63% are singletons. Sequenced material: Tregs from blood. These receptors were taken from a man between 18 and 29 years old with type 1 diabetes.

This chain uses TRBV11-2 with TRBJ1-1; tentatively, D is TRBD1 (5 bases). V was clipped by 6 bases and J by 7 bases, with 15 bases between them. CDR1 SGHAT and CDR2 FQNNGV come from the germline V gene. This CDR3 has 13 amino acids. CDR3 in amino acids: CASRGGRVSEAFF. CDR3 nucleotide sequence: TGTGCCAGCAGGGGTGGCAGGGTGAGTGAAGCTTTCTTT.

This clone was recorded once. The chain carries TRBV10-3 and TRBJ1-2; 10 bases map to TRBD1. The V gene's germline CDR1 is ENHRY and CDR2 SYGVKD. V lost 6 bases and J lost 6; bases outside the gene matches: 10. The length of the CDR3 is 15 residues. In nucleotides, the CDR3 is TGTGCCATCAGCACATCCGGGACAGGGGTCCATGGCTACACCTTC. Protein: CAISTSGTGVHGYTF.

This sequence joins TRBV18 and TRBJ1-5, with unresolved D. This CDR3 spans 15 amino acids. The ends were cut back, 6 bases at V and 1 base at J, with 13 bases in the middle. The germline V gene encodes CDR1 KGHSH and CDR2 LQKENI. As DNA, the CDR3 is TGTGCCAGCTCTACGACGGCCGGGAGCAATCAGCCCCAGCATTTT. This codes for CASSTTAGSNQPQHF.

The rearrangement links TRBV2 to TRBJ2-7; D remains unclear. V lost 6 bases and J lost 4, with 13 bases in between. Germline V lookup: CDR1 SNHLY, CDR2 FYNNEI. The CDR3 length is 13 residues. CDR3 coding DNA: TGTGCCAGCAGCCAAACGCTTGAGTACGAGCAGTACTTC. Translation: CASSQTLEYEQYF.

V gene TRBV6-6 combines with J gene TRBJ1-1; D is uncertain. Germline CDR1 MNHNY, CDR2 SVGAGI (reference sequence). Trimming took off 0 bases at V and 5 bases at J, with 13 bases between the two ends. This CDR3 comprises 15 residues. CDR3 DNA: TGTGCCAGCAGTTACTCCGGGCGCGGGTGGACTGAAGCTTTCTTT. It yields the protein CASSYSGRGWTEAFF.

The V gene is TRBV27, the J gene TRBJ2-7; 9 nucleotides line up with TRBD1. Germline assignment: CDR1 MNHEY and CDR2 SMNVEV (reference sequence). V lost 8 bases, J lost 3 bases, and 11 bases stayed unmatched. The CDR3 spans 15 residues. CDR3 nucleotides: TGTGCCAGCCCCGGGGCGGACAGGGGTGTCTACGAGCAGTACTTC. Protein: CASPGADRGVYEQYF.

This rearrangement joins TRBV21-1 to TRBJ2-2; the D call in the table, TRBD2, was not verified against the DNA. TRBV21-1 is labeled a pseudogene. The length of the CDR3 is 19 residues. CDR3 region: CASSKEYGLAGANTGELFF. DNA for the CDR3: TGTGCCAGCAGCAAAGAATATGGACTAGCGGGAGCGAACACCGGGGAGCTGTTTTTT.

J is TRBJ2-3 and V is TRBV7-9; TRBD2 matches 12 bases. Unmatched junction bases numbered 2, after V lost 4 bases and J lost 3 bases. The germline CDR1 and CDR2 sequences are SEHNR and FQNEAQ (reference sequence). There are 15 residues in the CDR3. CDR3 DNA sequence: TGTGCCAGCAGCTCCGGGACTAGCGGGACAGATACGCAGTATTTT. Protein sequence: CASSSGTSGTDTQYF.

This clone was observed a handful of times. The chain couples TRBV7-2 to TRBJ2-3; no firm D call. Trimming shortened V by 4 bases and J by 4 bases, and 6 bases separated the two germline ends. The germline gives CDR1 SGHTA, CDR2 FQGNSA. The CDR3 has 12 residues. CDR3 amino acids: CASSSYADTQYF. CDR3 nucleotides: TGTGCCAGCAGCTCCTACGCAGATACGCAGTATTTT.

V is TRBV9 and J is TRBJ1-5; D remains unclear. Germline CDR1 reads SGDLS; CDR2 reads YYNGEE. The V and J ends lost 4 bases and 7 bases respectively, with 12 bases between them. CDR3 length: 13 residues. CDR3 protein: CASSSTSSQPQHF. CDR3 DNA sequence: TGTGCCAGCAGCTCGACTTCCTCCCAGCCCCAGCATTTT.

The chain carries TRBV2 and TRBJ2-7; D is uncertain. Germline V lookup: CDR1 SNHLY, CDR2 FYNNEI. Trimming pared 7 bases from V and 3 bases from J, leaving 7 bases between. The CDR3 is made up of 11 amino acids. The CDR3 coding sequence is TGTGCCAGCACCAGGTTCTACGAGCAGTACTTC. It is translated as CASTRFYEQYF.

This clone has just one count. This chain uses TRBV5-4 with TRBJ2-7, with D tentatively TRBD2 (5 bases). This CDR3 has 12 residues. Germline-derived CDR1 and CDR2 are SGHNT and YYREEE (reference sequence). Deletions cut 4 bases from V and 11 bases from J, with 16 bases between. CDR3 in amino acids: CASSGERGYEYF. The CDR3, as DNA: TGTGCCAGCAGCGGCGAGAGAGGGTATGAGTACTTC.

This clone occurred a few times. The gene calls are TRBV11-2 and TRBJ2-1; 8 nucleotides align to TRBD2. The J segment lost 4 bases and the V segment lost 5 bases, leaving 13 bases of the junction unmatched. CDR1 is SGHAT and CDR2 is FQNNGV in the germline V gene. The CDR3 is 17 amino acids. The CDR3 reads CASSKRGGLELYNEQFF. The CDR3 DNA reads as TGTGCCAGCAGCAAGAGGGGGGGACTAGAGCTATACAATGAGCAGTTCTTC.

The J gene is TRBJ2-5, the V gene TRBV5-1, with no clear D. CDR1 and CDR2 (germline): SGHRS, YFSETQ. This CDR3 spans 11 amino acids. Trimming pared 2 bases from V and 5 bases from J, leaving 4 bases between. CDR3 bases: TGCGCCAGCAGCTTTGCGGAGACCCAGTACTTC. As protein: CASSFAETQYF.

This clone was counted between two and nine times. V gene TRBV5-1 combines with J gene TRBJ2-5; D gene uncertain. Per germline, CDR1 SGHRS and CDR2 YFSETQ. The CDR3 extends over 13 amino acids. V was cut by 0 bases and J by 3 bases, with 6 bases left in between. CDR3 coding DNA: TGCGCCAGCAGCTTGGAATCAGAAGAGACCCAGTACTTC. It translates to CASSLESEETQYF.

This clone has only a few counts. The CDR3 DNA sequence: TGCAGCGTTGAAGGGCCCACCTCTCCTGAAGCTTTCTTT. As protein: CSVEGPTSPEAFF. This chain joins TRBV29-1 and TRBJ1-1, with D uncertain. The CDR3 is 13 residues long. Trimming shortened V by 1 base and J by 6 bases, and 12 bases separated the two germline ends. CDR1 SQVTM and CDR2 ANQGSEA come from the germline V gene.

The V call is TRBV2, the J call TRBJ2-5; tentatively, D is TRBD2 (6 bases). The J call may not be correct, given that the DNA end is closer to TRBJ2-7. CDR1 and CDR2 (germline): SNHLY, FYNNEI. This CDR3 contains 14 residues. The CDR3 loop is CASRRGTGSYEQYF. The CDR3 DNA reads TGTGCCAGCAGACGCGGGACGGGGAGTTACGAGCAGTACTTC.

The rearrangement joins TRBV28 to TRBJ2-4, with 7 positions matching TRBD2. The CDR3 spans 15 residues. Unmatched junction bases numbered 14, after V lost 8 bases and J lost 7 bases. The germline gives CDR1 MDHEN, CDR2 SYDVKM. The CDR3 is CASRVGSGVGNIQYF. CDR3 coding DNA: TGTGCCAGCCGTGTTGGCAGCGGGGTTGGCAACATTCAGTACTTC.

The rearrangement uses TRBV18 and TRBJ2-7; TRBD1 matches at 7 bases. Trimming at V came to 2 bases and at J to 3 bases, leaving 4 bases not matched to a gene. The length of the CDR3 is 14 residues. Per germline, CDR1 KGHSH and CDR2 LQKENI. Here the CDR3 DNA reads TGTGCCAGCTCACCAGGAGCAGGGGGCTACGAGCAGTACTTC. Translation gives CASSPGAGGYEQYF.

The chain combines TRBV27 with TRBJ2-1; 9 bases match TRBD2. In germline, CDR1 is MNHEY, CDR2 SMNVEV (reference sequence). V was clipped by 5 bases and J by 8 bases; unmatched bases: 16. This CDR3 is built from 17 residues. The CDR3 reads CASSLLGSGSSADEQFF. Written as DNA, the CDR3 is TGTGCCAGCAGTCTTTTAGGTAGCGGGAGTTCAGCGGATGAGCAGTTCTTC.

The DNA for the CDR3 is TGTGCGCACAAAAGGGGCGCTAGCACAGATACGCAGTATTTT. Residues: CAHKRGASTDTQYF. The J gene is TRBJ2-3, the V gene TRBV30; D might be TRBD1 (5 bases). CDR1 and CDR2 (germline): GTSNPN, SVGIG (reference sequence). The CDR3 spans 14 residues. Full variable domain (remainder filled in from reference TRBV30 and TRBJ2-3): SQTIHQWPATLVQPVGSPLSLECTVEGTSNPNLYWYRQAAGRGLQLLFYSVGIGQISSEVPQNLSASRPQDRQFILSSKKLLLSDSGFYLCAHKRGASTDTQYFGPGTRLTVL.

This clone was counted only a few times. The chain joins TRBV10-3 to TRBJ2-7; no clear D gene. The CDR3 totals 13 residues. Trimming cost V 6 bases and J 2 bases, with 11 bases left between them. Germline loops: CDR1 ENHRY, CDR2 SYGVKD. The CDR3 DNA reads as TGTGCCATCAGAGGCGAGGTTACCTACGAGCAGTACTTC. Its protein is CAIRGEVTYEQYF.

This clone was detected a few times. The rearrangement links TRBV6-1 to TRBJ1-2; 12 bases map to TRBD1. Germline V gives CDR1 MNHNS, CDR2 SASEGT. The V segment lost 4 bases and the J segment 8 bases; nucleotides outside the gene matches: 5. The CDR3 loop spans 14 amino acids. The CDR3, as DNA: TGTGCCAGCAGTGTGGGACAGGGGGCCGGGGGCTACACCTTC. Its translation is CASSVGQGAGGYTF.

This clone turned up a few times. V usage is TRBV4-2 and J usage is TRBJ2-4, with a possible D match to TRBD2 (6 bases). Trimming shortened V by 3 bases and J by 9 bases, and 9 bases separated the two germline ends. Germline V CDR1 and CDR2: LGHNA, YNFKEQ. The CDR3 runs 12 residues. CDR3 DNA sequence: TGTGCCAGCAGCCATCGGGGAGGCATTCAGTACTTC. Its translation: CASSHRGGIQYF.

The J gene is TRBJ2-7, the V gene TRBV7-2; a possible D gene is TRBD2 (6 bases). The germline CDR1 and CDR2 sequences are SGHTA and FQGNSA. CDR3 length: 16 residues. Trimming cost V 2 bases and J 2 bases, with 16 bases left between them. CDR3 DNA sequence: TGTGCCAGCAGCTTACGGGCAGGCGGGGATACCTACGAGCAGTACTTC. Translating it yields CASSLRAGGDTYEQYF.

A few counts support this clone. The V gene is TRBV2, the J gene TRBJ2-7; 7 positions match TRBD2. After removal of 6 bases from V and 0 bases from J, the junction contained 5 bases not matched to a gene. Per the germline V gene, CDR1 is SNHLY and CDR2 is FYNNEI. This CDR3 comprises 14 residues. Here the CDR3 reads CASRDRDYSYEQYF. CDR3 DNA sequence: TGTGCCAGCAGGGACCGGGACTACTCCTACGAGCAGTACTTC.

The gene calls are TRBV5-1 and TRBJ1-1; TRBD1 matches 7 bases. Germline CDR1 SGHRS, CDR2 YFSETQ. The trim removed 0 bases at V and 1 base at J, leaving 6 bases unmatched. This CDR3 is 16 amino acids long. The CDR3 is CASSLGQGLGNTEAFF. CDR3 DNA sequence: TGCGCCAGCAGCTTGGGACAGGGATTAGGGAACACTGAAGCTTTCTTT.

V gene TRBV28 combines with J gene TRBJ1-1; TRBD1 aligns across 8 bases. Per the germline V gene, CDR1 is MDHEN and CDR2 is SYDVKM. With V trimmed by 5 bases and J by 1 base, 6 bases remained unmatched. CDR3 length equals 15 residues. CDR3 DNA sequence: TGTGCCAGCAGTCTCCCTGGGACAGGGAACACTGAAGCTTTCTTT. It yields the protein CASSLPGTGNTEAFF.

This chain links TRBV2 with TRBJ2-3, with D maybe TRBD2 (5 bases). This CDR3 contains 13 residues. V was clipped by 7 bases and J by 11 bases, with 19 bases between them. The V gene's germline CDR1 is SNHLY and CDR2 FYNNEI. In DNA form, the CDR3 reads TGTGCCAGCACGCGTCTTCAACAACGGGGGCAGTATTTT. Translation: CASTRLQQRGQYF.

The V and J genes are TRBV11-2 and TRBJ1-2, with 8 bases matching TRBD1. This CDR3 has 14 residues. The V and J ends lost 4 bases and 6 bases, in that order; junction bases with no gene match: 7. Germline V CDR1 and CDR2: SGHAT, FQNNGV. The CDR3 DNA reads TGTGCCAGCAGCTCTCCGGGACAGGACCATGGCTACACCTTC. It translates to CASSSPGQDHGYTF.